This T cell receptor (beta chain) was sequenced for a study of blood T cells in healthy people across ages. The study's findings and limits: No conclusive comparison of naive versus antigen-experienced cells was possible with unsorted PBMCs.

The J segment lost 8 bases and the V segment lost 2 bases, leaving 11 bases of the junction unmatched. The CDR3 has 15 residues. CDR1 and CDR2 from the germline V gene are ENHRY and SYGVKD. A second PCR of about 6 to 11 cycles used a sample-barcoded 5' primer and a J-beta primer mix. The authors tagged each cDNA molecule using a template-switch adaptor with 12 random nucleotides. TCRdb reanalysed the 5' RACE reads using MiXCR and keeps one entry per CDR3 protein. The sample includes about 800,000 distinct CDR3 sequences, about 25% seen only once; the top ten take roughly 3.8%. This clonotype was counted a few times. Its antigen remains unidentified. This same sample was also part of a study on T cells of mothers and their children. That publication notes: Slightly, though not significantly, more overlap was seen in related than in unrelated mother-child pairs.

The sample comprised blood. The sequence was obtained from a boy aged 5 to 17 in good health. The V call is TRBV10-3, the J call TRBJ1-2; 7 positions match TRBD1. The CDR3 spells CAISEKTTGVGGYTF. The CDR3 region has the DNA TGTGCCATCAGTGAGAAAACAACAGGGGTAGGCGGCTACACCTTC.